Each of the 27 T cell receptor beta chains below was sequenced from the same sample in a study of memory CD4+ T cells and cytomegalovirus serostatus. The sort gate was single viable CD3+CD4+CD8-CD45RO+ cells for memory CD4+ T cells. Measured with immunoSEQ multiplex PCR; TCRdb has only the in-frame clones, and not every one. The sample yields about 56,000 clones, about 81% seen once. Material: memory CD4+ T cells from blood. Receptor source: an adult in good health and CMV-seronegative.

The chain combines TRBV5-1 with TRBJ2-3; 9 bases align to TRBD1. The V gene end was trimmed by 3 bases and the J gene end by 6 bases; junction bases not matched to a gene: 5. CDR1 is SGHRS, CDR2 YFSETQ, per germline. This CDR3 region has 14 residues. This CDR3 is CASSSDRGKDTQYF. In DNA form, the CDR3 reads TGCGCCAGCAGCTCAGACAGGGGGAAGGATACGCAGTATTTT.

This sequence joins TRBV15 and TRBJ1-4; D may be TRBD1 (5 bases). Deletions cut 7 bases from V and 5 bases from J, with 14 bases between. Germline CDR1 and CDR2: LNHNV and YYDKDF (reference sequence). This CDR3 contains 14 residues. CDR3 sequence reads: CATTRRGRNEKLFF. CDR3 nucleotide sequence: TGTGCCACCACCCGAAGGGGAAGGAATGAAAAACTGTTTTTT.

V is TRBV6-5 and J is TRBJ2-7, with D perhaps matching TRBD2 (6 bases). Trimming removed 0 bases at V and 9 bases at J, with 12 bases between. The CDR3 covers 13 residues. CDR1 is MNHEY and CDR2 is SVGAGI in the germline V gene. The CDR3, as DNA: TGTGCCAGCAGTTACTCGAACGGGGGTCGGCAGTACTTC. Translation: CASSYSNGGRQYF.

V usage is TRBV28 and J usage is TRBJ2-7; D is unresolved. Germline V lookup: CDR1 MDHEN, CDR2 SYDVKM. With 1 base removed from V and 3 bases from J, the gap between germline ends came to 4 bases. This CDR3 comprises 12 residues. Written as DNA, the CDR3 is TGTGCCAGCAGTTTATCCCGCTACGAGCAGTACTTC. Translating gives CASSLSRYEQYF.

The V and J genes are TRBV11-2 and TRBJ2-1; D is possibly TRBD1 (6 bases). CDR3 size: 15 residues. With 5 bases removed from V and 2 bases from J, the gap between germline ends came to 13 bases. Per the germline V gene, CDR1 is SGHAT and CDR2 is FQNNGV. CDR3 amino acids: CASSLVQGPYNEQFF. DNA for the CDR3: TGTGCCAGCAGCCTCGTACAGGGTCCCTACAATGAGCAGTTCTTC.

The CDR3 is CASSTSGGYGYTF. CDR3 sequence (DNA): TGTGCCAGTAGTACCTCAGGGGGCTATGGCTACACCTTC. V usage is TRBV19 and J usage is TRBJ1-2, with 7 positions matching TRBD1. Trimming cost V 4 bases and J 4 bases; bases outside gene matches: 3. Germline CDR1 and CDR2: LNHDA and SQIVND (reference sequence). The CDR3 contains 13 residues.

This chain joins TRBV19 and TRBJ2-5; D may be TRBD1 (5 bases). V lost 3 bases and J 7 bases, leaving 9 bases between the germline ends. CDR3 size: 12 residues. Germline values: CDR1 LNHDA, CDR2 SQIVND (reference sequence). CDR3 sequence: CASSIDRGTQYF. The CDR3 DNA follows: TGTGCCAGTAGTATTGATAGGGGGACCCAGTACTTC. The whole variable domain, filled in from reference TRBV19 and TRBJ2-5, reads DGGITQSPKYLFRKEGQNVTLSCEQNLNHDAMYWYRQDPGQGLRLIYYSQIVNDFQKGDIAEGYSVSREKKESFPLTVTSAQKNPTAFYLCASSIDRGTQYFGPGTRLLVL.

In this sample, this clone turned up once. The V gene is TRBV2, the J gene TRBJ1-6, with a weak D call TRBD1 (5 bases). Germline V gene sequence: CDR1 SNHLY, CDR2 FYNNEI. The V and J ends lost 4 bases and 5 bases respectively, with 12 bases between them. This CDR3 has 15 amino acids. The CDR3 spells CASSGGRRDNSPLHF. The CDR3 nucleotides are TGTGCCAGCAGTGGGGGACGCAGGGATAATTCACCCCTCCACTTT.

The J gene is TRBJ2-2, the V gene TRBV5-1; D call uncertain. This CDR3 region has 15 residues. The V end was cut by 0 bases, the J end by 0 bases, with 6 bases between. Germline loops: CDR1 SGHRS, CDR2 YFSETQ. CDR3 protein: CASSLVSANTGELFF. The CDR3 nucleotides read TGCGCCAGCAGCTTGGTCAGCGCGAACACCGGGGAGCTGTTTTTT. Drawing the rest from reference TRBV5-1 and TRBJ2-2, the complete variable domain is KAGVTQTPRYLIKTRGQQVTLSCSPISGHRSVSWYQQTPGQGLQFLFEYFSETQRNKGNFPGRFSGRQFSNSRSEMNVSTLELGDSALYLCASSLVSANTGELFFGEGSRLTVL.

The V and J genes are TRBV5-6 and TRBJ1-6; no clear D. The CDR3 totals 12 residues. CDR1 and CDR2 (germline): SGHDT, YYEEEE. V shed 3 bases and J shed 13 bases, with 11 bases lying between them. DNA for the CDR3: TGTGCCAGCAGCTCCAAGCCGGGTCCCCTCCACTTT. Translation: CASSSKPGPLHF.

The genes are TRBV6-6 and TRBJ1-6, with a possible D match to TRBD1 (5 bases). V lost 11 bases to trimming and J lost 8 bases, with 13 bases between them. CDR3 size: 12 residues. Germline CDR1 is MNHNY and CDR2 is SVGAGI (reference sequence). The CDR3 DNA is TGTGCCCTCGGGCAGGGTGATTCACCCCTCCACTTT. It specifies CALGQGDSPLHF.

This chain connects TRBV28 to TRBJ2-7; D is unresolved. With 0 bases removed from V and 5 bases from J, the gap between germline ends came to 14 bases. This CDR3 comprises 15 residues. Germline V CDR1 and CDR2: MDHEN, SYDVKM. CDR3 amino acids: CASSLWASVGHEQYF. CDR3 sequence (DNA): TGTGCCAGCAGTTTATGGGCTTCAGTTGGCCACGAGCAGTACTTC.

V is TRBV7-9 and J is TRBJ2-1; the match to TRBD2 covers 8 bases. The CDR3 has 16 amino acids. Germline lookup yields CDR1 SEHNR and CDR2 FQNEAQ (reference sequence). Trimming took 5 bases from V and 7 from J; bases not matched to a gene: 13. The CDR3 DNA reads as TGTGCCAGCAGCATTCATTTACGCGGGGGGAAGAATGAGCAGTTCTTC. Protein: CASSIHLRGGKNEQFF.

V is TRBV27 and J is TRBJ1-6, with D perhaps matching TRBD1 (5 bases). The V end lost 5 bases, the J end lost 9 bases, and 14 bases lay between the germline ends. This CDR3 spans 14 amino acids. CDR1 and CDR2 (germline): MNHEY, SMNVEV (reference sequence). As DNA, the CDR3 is TGTGCCAGCAGTACGGGGGATACCGGTTCACCCCTCCACTTT. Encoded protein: CASSTGDTGSPLHF.

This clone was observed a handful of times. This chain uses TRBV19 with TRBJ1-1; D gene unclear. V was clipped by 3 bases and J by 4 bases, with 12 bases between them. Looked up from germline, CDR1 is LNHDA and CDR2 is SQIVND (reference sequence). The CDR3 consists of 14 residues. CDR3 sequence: CASSIAPGVTEAFF. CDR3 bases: TGTGCCAGTAGTATCGCACCGGGAGTCACTGAAGCTTTCTTT.

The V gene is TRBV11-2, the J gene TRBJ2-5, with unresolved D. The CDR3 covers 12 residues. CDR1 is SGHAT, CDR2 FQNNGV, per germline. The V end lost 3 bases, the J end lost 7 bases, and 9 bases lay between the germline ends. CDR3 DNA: TGTGCCAGCAGCTTGGGGTCGGCGACCCAGTACTTC. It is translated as CASSLGSATQYF.

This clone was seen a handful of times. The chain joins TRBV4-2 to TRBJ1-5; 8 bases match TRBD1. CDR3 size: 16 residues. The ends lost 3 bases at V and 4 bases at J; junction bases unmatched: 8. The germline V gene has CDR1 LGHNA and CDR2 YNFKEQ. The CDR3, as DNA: TGTGCCAGCAGCCAGGGGGACAGGTCAGAAAATCAGCCCCAGCATTTT. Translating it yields CASSQGDRSENQPQHF.

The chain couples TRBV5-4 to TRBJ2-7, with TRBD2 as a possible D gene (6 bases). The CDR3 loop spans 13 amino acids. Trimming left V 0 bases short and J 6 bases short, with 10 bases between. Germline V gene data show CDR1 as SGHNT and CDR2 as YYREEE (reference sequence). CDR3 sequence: CASSLAGVREQYF. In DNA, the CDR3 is TGTGCCAGCAGCTTGGCGGGGGTACGCGAGCAGTACTTC.

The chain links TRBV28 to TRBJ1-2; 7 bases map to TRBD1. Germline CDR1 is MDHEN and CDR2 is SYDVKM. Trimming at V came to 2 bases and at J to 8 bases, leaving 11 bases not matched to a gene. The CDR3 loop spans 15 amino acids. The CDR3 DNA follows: TGTGCCAGCAGTTTAGGAACAGGGGCAACGAGGGGCTACACCTTC. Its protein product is CASSLGTGATRGYTF.

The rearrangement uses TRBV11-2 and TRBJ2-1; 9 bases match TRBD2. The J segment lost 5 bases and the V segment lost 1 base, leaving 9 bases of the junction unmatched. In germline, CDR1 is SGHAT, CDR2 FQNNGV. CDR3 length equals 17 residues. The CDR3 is CASSLGRRAGGHNEQFF. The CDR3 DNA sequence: TGTGCCAGCAGCTTAGGTAGGAGAGCGGGGGGCCACAATGAGCAGTTCTTC.

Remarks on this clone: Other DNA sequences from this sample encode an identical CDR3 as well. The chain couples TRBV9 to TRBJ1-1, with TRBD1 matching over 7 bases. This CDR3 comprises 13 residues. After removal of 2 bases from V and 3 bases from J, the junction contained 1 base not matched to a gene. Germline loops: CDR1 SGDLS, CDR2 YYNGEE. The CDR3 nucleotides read TGTGCCAGCAGCGTCGACAGGGACACTGAAGCTTTCTTT. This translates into CASSVDRDTEAFF.

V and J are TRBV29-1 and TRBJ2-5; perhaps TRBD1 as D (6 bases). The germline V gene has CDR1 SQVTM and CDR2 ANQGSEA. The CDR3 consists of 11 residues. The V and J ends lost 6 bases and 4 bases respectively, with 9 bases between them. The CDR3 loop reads CSVRRGETQYF. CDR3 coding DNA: TGCAGCGTGCGCAGGGGAGAGACCCAGTACTTC.

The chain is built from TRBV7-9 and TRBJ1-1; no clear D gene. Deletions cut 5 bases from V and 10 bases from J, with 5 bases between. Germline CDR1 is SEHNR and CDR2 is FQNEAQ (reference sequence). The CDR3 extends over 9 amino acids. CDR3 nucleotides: TGTGCCAGCAGCCCAATAGCTTTCTTT. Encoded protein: CASSPIAFF.

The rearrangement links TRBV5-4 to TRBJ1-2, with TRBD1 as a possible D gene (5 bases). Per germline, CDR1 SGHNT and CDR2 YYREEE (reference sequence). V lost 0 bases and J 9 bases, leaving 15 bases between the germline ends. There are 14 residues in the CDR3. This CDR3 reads CASSLGQPVVRYTF. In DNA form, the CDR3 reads TGTGCCAGCAGCTTGGGACAGCCTGTAGTACGCTACACCTTC.

CDR3: CASTSRDMQFF. The CDR3 DNA reads as TGTGCCAGCACCTCACGGGACATGCAGTTCTTC. The chain employs TRBV6-5 and TRBJ2-1, with D possibly being TRBD1 (6 bases). Trimming took off 7 bases at V and 12 bases at J, with 13 bases between the two ends. The V gene's germline CDR1 is MNHEY and CDR2 SVGAGI. The CDR3 contains 11 residues.

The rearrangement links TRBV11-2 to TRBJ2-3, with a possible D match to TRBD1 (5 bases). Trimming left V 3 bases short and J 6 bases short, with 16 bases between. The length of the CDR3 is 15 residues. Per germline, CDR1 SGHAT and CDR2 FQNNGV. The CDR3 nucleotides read TGTGCCAGCAGCTTCGGTAGCCCCAGGGCCGATACGCAGTATTTT. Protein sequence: CASSFGSPRADTQYF.

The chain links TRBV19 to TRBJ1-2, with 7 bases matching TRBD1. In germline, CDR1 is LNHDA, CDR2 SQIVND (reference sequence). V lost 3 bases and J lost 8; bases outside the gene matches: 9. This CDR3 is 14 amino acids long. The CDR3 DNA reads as TGTGCCAGTAGTATGAGAGGGGGCGCAGGGGGCTACACCTTC. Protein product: CASSMRGGAGGYTF.